The 27 T cell receptor beta chains listed next were all sequenced from one sample in a study of cytomegalovirus exposure and HLA in healthy donors. The study ran its PCR with 60 Vbeta and 13 Jbeta primers. Libraries were prepared by immunoSEQ multiplex PCR; TCRdb keeps only in-frame clonotypes and omits some of them. Altogether some 180,000 clones are present, about 79% being singletons, with the ten largest covering under 2%. The specimen was PBMCs. The receptors derive from a man between 18 and 35 years old in good health and CMV-seronegative.

The rearrangement links TRBV5-1 to TRBJ1-1, with a weak D call TRBD1 (6 bases). The CDR3 runs to 14 residues. Trimming removed 6 bases at V and 3 bases at J, with 15 bases between. Looked up from germline, CDR1 is SGHRS and CDR2 is YFSETQ. DNA of the CDR3: TGCGCCAGCACTCCGGGGGGCGTAGACACTGAAGCTTTCTTT. Protein product: CASTPGGVDTEAFF.

J is TRBJ2-5 and V is TRBV6-1; maybe TRBD2 (5 bases). TRBJ2-7 explains the end of the DNA better; the J call may be wrong. Germline V gene lookup returns CDR1 MNHNS and CDR2 SASEGT. The CDR3 is 15 residues long. The CDR3 DNA reads TGTGCCAGCAGTGAACCCGGGATTTCCTCCTACGAGCAGTACTTC. Its translation is CASSEPGISSYEQYF.

The J gene is TRBJ2-3, the V gene TRBV4-2; D ambiguous. Germline V gene data show CDR1 as LGHNA and CDR2 as YNFKEQ. Trimming removed 1 base from V and 4 bases from J, with 15 bases in between. The CDR3 covers 16 residues. The CDR3 DNA follows: TGTGCCAGCAGCCAAGTGGCCTTAGCTGGTCCAGATACGCAGTATTTT. Translating it yields CASSQVALAGPDTQYF.

The V call is TRBV6-5, the J call TRBJ1-2; a possible D gene is TRBD1 (5 bases). CDR1 and CDR2 from the germline V gene are MNHEY and SVGAGI. The CDR3 consists of 15 residues. The ends were cut back, 0 bases at V and 2 bases at J, with 10 bases in the middle. CDR3 residues: CASSYSEGFNYGYTF. The CDR3 DNA reads TGTGCCAGCAGTTACTCGGAGGGGTTCAACTATGGCTACACCTTC.

V and J are TRBV5-4 and TRBJ1-6; 9 positions match TRBD1. The V segment lost 5 bases and the J segment 3 bases; nucleotides outside the gene matches: 3. Germline V lookup: CDR1 SGHNT, CDR2 YYREEE (reference sequence). The length of the CDR3 is 15 residues. Here the CDR3 reads CASRRTGDYNSPLHF. The CDR3 nucleotides read TGTGCCAGCAGAAGGACAGGGGACTATAATTCACCCCTCCACTTT.

This clone was seen only a few times. V gene TRBV4-1 combines with J gene TRBJ2-2; 11 bases match TRBD2. The CDR3 covers 18 residues. With V trimmed by 0 bases and J by 5 bases, 8 bases remained unmatched. CDR1 is MGHRA and CDR2 is YSYEKL in the germline V gene. DNA for the CDR3: TGCGCCAGCAGCCAAGATCGGGCTAGCGGGAGGTATACCGGGGAGCTGTTTTTT. It codes for CASSQDRASGRYTGELFF.

The V gene is TRBV7-4, the J gene TRBJ2-1; 9 bases are a match to TRBD2. V dropped 3 bases and J dropped 10; count of bases not matched to a gene: 7. The length of the CDR3 is 14 residues. Germline V gene lookup returns CDR1 SGHVT and CDR2 SQSDAQ. CDR3 in DNA: TGTGCCAGCAGCTTCCTCGGACTAGCGCCCGAGCAGTTCTTC. Protein: CASSFLGLAPEQFF.

The chain is built from TRBV5-1 and TRBJ1-4; 9 positions agree with TRBD1. The germline V gene has CDR1 SGHRS and CDR2 YFSETQ. The CDR3 spans 13 residues. V lost 0 bases to trimming and J lost 11 bases; unmatched junction nucleotides: 2. CDR3 residues: CASSLGQGEKLFF. As DNA, the CDR3 is TGCGCCAGCAGCTTGGGACAGGGGGAGAAACTGTTTTTT.

This chain connects TRBV19 to TRBJ2-2; 16 bases are shared with TRBD2. The CDR3 spans 19 residues. Germline assignment: CDR1 LNHDA and CDR2 SQIVND (reference sequence). Trimming cost V 2 bases and J 0 bases; bases outside gene matches: 3. This CDR3 reads CASSITGTSGGANTGELFF. CDR3 nucleotide sequence: TGTGCCAGTAGTATAACCGGGACTAGCGGGGGGGCGAACACCGGGGAGCTGTTTTTT.

V usage is TRBV10-1 and J usage is TRBJ2-1, with TRBD1 identical over 12 bases. With 10 bases clipped from V and 9 bases from J, the junction kept 16 bases outside the gene matches. The CDR3 is 16 amino acids. The germline V gene encodes CDR1 WNHNN and CDR2 SYGVQD (reference sequence). The CDR3 DNA sequence: TGCGCCAATCCACAGAACCGGGACAGGGGGCTCACTGAGCAGTTCTTC. It specifies CANPQNRDRGLTEQFF.

The chain links TRBV5-5 to TRBJ1-4; the D gene is possibly TRBD1 (5 bases). This CDR3 has 15 residues. The V end was cut by 6 bases, the J end by 8 bases, with 20 bases between. CDR1 and CDR2 from the germline V gene are SGHKS and YYEKEE (reference sequence). Written as DNA, the CDR3 is TGTGCCAGCACCCCCACCGGGACTTCCGCCGAAAAACTGTTTTTT. Amino acid sequence: CASTPTGTSAEKLFF.

The CDR3: CASSERRGGLKYGYTF. The CDR3 region has the DNA TGTGCCAGCAGTGAACGCCGCGGGGGATTGAAGTATGGCTACACCTTC. The genes are TRBV2 and TRBJ1-2; maybe TRBD1 (5 bases). The CDR3 length is 16 residues. Germline V gives CDR1 SNHLY, CDR2 FYNNEI. The ends were cut back, 2 bases at V and 5 bases at J, with 18 bases in the middle.

This clone was seen a handful of times. CDR3 sequence: CASSPGAGGGRGYTF. The CDR3 DNA follows: TGTGCCAGCAGCCCCGGGGCAGGGGGCGGGCGGGGCTACACCTTC. The J gene is TRBJ1-2, the V gene TRBV9; the match to TRBD1 covers 8 bases. The CDR3 is made up of 15 amino acids. CDR1 is SGDLS, CDR2 YYNGEE, per germline. Losses at the gene ends were 4 bases for V and 8 bases for J; bases not matched to a gene: 13.

This chain links TRBV30 with TRBJ2-2; a weak D match, TRBD1 (5 bases). This CDR3 spans 13 amino acids. Germline V CDR1 and CDR2: GTSNPN, SVGIG (reference sequence). The V and J ends lost 3 bases and 1 base respectively, with 6 bases between them. For the CDR3, the DNA is TGTGCCTGGAGCGGACAGAACACCGGGGAGCTGTTTTTT. Its translation: CAWSGQNTGELFF.

The chain links TRBV5-1 to TRBJ2-5; 9 bases map to TRBD2. V was clipped by 3 bases and J by 3 bases; unmatched bases: 3. The CDR3 totals 14 residues. Germline V CDR1 and CDR2: SGHRS, YFSETQ. CDR3 DNA sequence: TGCGCCAGCAGCTATGGGACTAGCAAAGAGACCCAGTACTTC. Amino acid sequence: CASSYGTSKETQYF.

The rearrangement links TRBV25-1 to TRBJ2-7; D is perhaps TRBD1 (6 bases). The CDR3 loop spans 12 amino acids. Germline V gives CDR1 MGHDK, CDR2 SYGVNS. The V and J ends lost 4 bases and 5 bases respectively, with 9 bases between them. The CDR3 reads CASSGYRDEQYF. In DNA form, the CDR3 reads TGTGCCAGCAGTGGATACAGGGACGAGCAGTACTTC.

The chain is built from TRBV7-8 and TRBJ1-3, with 8 bases lining up with TRBD1. CDR1 and CDR2 (germline): SGHVS, FQNEAQ. Trimming at V came to 5 bases and at J to 2 bases, leaving 5 bases not matched to a gene. This CDR3 comprises 15 residues. CDR3 nucleotide sequence: TGTGCCAGCAGCGACTCCAGGGGGCCTGGAAACACCATATATTTT. Protein: CASSDSRGPGNTIYF. The whole variable domain, filled in from reference TRBV7-8 and TRBJ1-3, reads GAGVSQSPRYKVAKRGQDVALRCDPISGHVSLFWYQQALGQGPEFLTYFQNEAQLDKSGLPSDRFFAERPEGSVSTLKIQRTQQEDSAVYLCASSDSRGPGNTIYFGEGSWLTVV.

This chain joins TRBV11-2 and TRBJ2-7, with D possibly TRBD1 on 6 matching bases. V shed 5 bases and J shed 5 bases, with 13 bases lying between them. Germline-derived CDR1 and CDR2 are SGHAT and FQNNGV. The CDR3 covers 13 residues. CDR3 region: CASSPGTGNEQYF. The CDR3 DNA follows: TGTGCCAGCAGCCCAGGCACAGGGAACGAGCAGTACTTC.

V is TRBV28 and J is TRBJ1-2; tentative D call: TRBD1 (5 bases). The CDR3 is 14 amino acids. Trimming took off 10 bases at V and 8 bases at J, with 23 bases between the two ends. In germline, CDR1 is MDHEN, CDR2 SYDVKM. The DNA of the CDR3 is TGTGCCATCTCCCCGGGGGACGGATACAGGGGCTACACCTTC. Translation gives CAISPGDGYRGYTF.

The chain employs TRBV5-3 and TRBJ2-5; tentatively, D is TRBD1 (7 bases). Being an ORF, TRBV5-3 has a function that is uncertain. The CDR3 is made up of 15 amino acids. Trimming removed 3 bases from V and 5 bases from J, with 17 bases in between. The CDR3 sequence: CARSSKQGGLETQYF. The DNA for the CDR3 is TGTGCCAGAAGCTCGAAGCAGGGGGGTTTGGAGACCCAGTACTTC.

This chain connects TRBV19 to TRBJ1-2, with D maybe TRBD1 (6 bases). CDR3 size: 15 residues. Germline V gene data show CDR1 as LNHDA and CDR2 as SQIVND (reference sequence). Deletions cut 6 bases from V and 6 bases from J, with 20 bases between. DNA of the CDR3: TGTGCCAGTAGACTCACGGGGGGGGGCTGGGATGGCTACACCTTC. This codes for CASRLTGGGWDGYTF.

The chain uses TRBV5-1 and TRBJ2-5, with 12 positions matching TRBD2. This CDR3 has 15 amino acids. Losses at the gene ends were 6 bases for V and 3 bases for J; bases not matched to a gene: 6. Germline V gene data show CDR1 as SGHRS and CDR2 as YFSETQ. The CDR3 DNA sequence: TGCGCCAGCAAAACTCGACTAGCGGGGGAAGAGACCCAGTACTTC. This gives the protein CASKTRLAGEETQYF.

This chain links TRBV6-5 with TRBJ2-7, with 12 bases that match TRBD1. Germline-derived CDR1 and CDR2 are MNHEY and SVGAGI. V shed 7 bases, J shed 7 bases, and the junction held 8 bases outside the gene matches. This CDR3 has 14 amino acids. The CDR3 is CASNKGQGAWEQYF. CDR3 coding DNA: TGTGCCAGCAACAAGGGACAGGGGGCGTGGGAGCAGTACTTC.

The chain is built from TRBV5-4 and TRBJ1-1, with 8 bases fitting TRBD1. The length of the CDR3 is 12 residues. Trimming cost V 4 bases and J 8 bases; bases outside gene matches: 4. CDR1 is SGHNT, CDR2 YYREEE, per germline (reference sequence). CDR3 DNA sequence: TGTGCCAGCAGCCCGACAGGGGTCGAAGCTTTCTTT. This translates into CASSPTGVEAFF.

The genes are TRBV5-1 and TRBJ2-1; TRBD2 aligns across 7 bases. CDR3 length: 15 amino acids. The germline CDR1 and CDR2 sequences are SGHRS and YFSETQ. Trimming took 4 bases from V and 10 from J; bases not matched to a gene: 14. The CDR3 DNA follows: TGCGCCAGCAGCCCGGGGAGGGCGGTCGTGGGGGAGCAGTTCTTC. As protein: CASSPGRAVVGEQFF.

The rearrangement uses TRBV4-1 and TRBJ1-2, with D hard to call. V was shortened by 3 bases and J by 4 bases, with 15 bases between the two germline ends. Looked up from germline, CDR1 is MGHRA and CDR2 is YSYEKL. This CDR3 has 15 amino acids. The CDR3, as DNA: TGCGCCAGCAGCCAGGAGTTGAGTCGCACCTATGGCTACACCTTC. This encodes CASSQELSRTYGYTF.

The chain links TRBV5-1 to TRBJ1-2; 9 positions agree with TRBD1. CDR1 is SGHRS, CDR2 YFSETQ, per germline. V dropped 2 bases and J dropped 8; count of bases not matched to a gene: 13. This CDR3 contains 16 residues. The CDR3 DNA reads TGCGCCAGCAGCTTTCCGGAGGGACAGGGAGGGCAGGGCTACACCTTC. It codes for CASSFPEGQGGQGYTF.